The 30 T cell receptor beta chains listed next were all sequenced from one sample in a study of beta chain features in type 1 diabetes (dated by TCRdb to 2016 to 2019). What the study reported, not specific to this receptor: In all four CD4+ subsets, TCRB CDR3 length was moderately but significantly shorter in type 1 diabetes patients.

Libraries were made using the immunoSEQ multiplex PCR assay. All of the isolated RNA was reverse transcribed with the High Capacity cDNA Reverse Transcription Kit, so expressed TCRB transcripts were sequenced. TCRdb re-hosts the immuneACCESS table, in-frame sequences only. Its copies lack some clones; in the studies checked, an unresolved V gene accounts for under half of them, and the cause for the rest is not known. The sample records some 370,000 clones, around 10% of which are singletons. About 0.64% of the sample lies in the top ten. These receptors' antigens are unknown. Sequencing was carried out using central memory CD4+ T cells from blood. Source of these receptors: a man aged 30 to 39 with type 1 diabetes.

The chain combines TRBV27 with TRBJ1-5, with TRBD1 identical over 8 bases. J was trimmed by 1 base and V by 5 bases; bases with no gene match: 10. The CDR3 is made up of 17 amino acids. Germline V gene data show CDR1 as MNHEY and CDR2 as SMNVEV (reference sequence). CDR3 nucleotides: TGTGCCAGCAGTCTCCATTCCGGACAGGGAAGCAATCAGCCCCAGCATTTT. Amino acid sequence: CASSLHSGQGSNQPQHF.

This clone was counted a few times. At one end, the junction sequence differs from germline, possibly due to a read error. The rearrangement joins TRBV7-7 to TRBJ2-7; TRBD1 agrees at 9 bases. CDR3 length equals 15 residues. Germline loops: CDR1 SSHAT, CDR2 FNYEAQ (reference sequence). The CDR3 loop is CASSLGTGRAYEQYF. As DNA, the CDR3 is TGTGCTAGCAGCTTAGGGACAGGGAGAGCCTACGAGCAGTACTTC.

This clone was seen a few times. V usage is TRBV10-3 and J usage is TRBJ2-3; 8 bases are shared with TRBD1. From germline, CDR1 is ENHRY and CDR2 SYGVKD. The V and J ends lost 7 bases and 5 bases, in that order; junction bases with no gene match: 8. This CDR3 has 14 residues. Here the CDR3 DNA reads TGTGCCATCAATCAAGAACAGGGGGTAGATACGCAGTATTTT. This sequence encodes CAINQEQGVDTQYF.

This sequence joins TRBV5-4 and TRBJ1-2; D might be TRBD1 (5 bases). Germline CDR1 and CDR2: SGHNT and YYREEE (reference sequence). V lost 2 bases and J 3 bases, leaving 14 bases between the germline ends. The CDR3 length is 15 residues. CDR3 sequence reads: CASSLRDSSHYGYTF. The CDR3 DNA sequence: TGTGCCAGCAGCTTAAGAGACAGCTCTCACTATGGCTACACCTTC.

This clone was picked up a small number of times. The chain couples TRBV6-5 to TRBJ2-7; 10 bases are a match to TRBD1. V gave up 2 bases and J gave up 1 base; unmatched junction bases: 5. The germline V gene has CDR1 MNHEY and CDR2 SVGAGI. The CDR3 loop spans 16 amino acids. Here the CDR3 reads CASSYTGTGESYEQYF. The CDR3 coding sequence is TGTGCCAGCAGTTACACGGGGACAGGGGAGTCCTACGAGCAGTACTTC.

This clone was observed many times. The CDR3 loop is CASSYSIEQYF. The DNA of the CDR3 is TGTGCCAGCAGTTACTCCATCGAGCAGTACTTC. This chain links TRBV6-6 with TRBJ2-7; D call uncertain. CDR3 length: 11 residues. From germline, CDR1 is MNHNY and CDR2 SVGAGI (reference sequence). V was clipped by 0 bases and J by 6 bases, with 3 bases between them.

This clone was observed a handful of times. The chain joins TRBV11-2 to TRBJ1-4; D is uncertain. V shed 5 bases and J shed 8 bases, with 12 bases lying between them. Germline V gene data show CDR1 as SGHAT and CDR2 as FQNNGV. The CDR3 runs to 13 residues. The CDR3 loop is CASSLSGAEKLFF. CDR3 sequence (DNA): TGTGCCAGCAGCCTGTCGGGTGCGGAAAAACTGTTTTTT.

There are a few counts of this clone. This rearrangement joins TRBV9 to TRBJ2-3; D might be TRBD1 (6 bases). In germline, CDR1 is SGDLS, CDR2 YYNGEE. Trimming removed 0 bases from V and 9 bases from J, with 14 bases in between. The CDR3 covers 14 residues. CDR3 sequence: CASSVAGTGWTQYF. The CDR3 DNA sequence: TGTGCCAGCAGCGTAGCGGGAACAGGGTGGACGCAGTATTTT.

Comment on this clone: Different DNA sequences within this sample yield the same CDR3. The rearrangement links TRBV7-2 to TRBJ2-1, with TRBD2 identical over 11 bases. V was clipped by 7 bases and J by 6 bases; unmatched bases: 11. The CDR3 extends over 16 amino acids. Germline V CDR1 and CDR2: SGHTA, FQGNSA. The CDR3 DNA is TGTGCCAGCACCCCTCGTGGGACTAGCGGAGGCAATGAGCAGTTCTTC. Protein: CASTPRGTSGGNEQFF.

This clone was detected a few times. The chain is built from TRBV9 and TRBJ2-3, with 11 bases lining up with TRBD2. With 3 bases clipped from V and 4 bases from J, the junction kept 4 bases outside the gene matches. The CDR3 length is 15 residues. The V gene's germline CDR1 is SGDLS and CDR2 YYNGEE. The CDR3 spells CASSGGGLAADTQYF. DNA of the CDR3: TGTGCCAGCAGCGGAGGGGGACTAGCGGCAGATACGCAGTATTTT.

For the CDR3, the DNA is TGTGCCAGCAGTTGGACAGGGGGAGCAGATACGCAGTATTTT. It specifies CASSWTGGADTQYF. The chain couples TRBV25-1 to TRBJ2-3, with 10 nucleotides matching TRBD1. Trimming took 5 bases from V and 4 from J; bases not matched to a gene: 3. The CDR3 has 14 amino acids. Germline V gene lookup returns CDR1 MGHDK and CDR2 SYGVNS.

This chain links TRBV7-2 with TRBJ1-2, with 7 bases that match TRBD1. This CDR3 contains 14 residues. J was trimmed by 4 bases and V by 3 bases; bases with no gene match: 5. Germline V gives CDR1 SGHTA, CDR2 FQGNSA. CDR3 region: CASSFGTAIYGYTF. CDR3 nucleotide sequence: TGTGCCAGCAGCTTTGGGACAGCCATCTATGGCTACACCTTC. Complete variable domain (other parts from reference TRBV7-2 and TRBJ1-2): GAGVSQSPSNKVTEKGKDVELRCDPISGHTALYWYRQSLGQGLEFLIYFQGNSAPDKSGLPSDRFSAERTGGSVSTLTIQRTQQEDSAVYLCASSFGTAIYGYTFGSGTRLTVV.

This chain connects TRBV6-5 to TRBJ2-1, with 8 bases fitting TRBD1. CDR1 is MNHEY, CDR2 SVGAGI, per germline. V lost 6 bases to trimming and J lost 5 bases; unmatched junction nucleotides: 3. The CDR3 length is 13 residues. In DNA, the CDR3 is TGTGCCAGCAGCCGACAGGGGAACAATGAGCAGTTCTTC. Residues: CASSRQGNNEQFF.

This clone showed up just a few times. V gene TRBV7-8 combines with J gene TRBJ2-1; the match to TRBD2 covers 10 bases. Germline V gene data show CDR1 as SGHVS and CDR2 as FQNEAQ. The CDR3 extends over 17 amino acids. V dropped 3 bases and J dropped 4; count of bases not matched to a gene: 9. CDR3 region: CASSFHGLAVGYNEQFF. CDR3 bases: TGTGCCAGCAGCTTCCACGGACTAGCGGTAGGATACAATGAGCAGTTCTTC. The full variable domain, its missing parts supplied by reference TRBV7-8 and TRBJ2-1, is GAGVSQSPRYKVAKRGQDVALRCDPISGHVSLFWYQQALGQGPEFLTYFQNEAQLDKSGLPSDRFFAERPEGSVSTLKIQRTQQEDSAVYLCASSFHGLAVGYNEQFFGPGTRLTVL.

The chain has TRBV6-1 and TRBJ1-1; D not certain. Trimming took off 8 bases at V and 8 bases at J, with 18 bases between the two ends. The CDR3 has 13 residues. Germline lookup yields CDR1 MNHNS and CDR2 SASEGT. In DNA, the CDR3 is TGTGCCAGCGCGAGCCTGAACGCCCGAGAAGCTTTCTTT. This sequence encodes CASASLNAREAFF.

This clone was seen a few times. This chain links TRBV7-8 with TRBJ2-7, with a possible D match to TRBD2 (5 bases). Germline loops: CDR1 SGHVS, CDR2 FQNEAQ. CDR3 length: 14 residues. The germline V and J ends were trimmed by 5 bases and 0 bases, with 11 bases remaining between them. CDR3 DNA: TGTGCCAGCAGCCTTACTAGAATCTCCTACGAGCAGTACTTC. Amino acids: CASSLTRISYEQYF.

CDR3 residues: CASSLESRLYEQYF. The CDR3 DNA reads as TGCGCCAGCAGCTTGGAATCCAGGCTATACGAGCAGTACTTC. J is TRBJ2-7 and V is TRBV5-1, with D unresolved. V dropped 0 bases and J dropped 4 bases, with 11 bases sitting between them. The length of the CDR3 is 14 residues. Looked up from germline, CDR1 is SGHRS and CDR2 is YFSETQ.

This chain connects TRBV15 to TRBJ2-5, with unresolved D. The better agreement between TRBJ2-7 and the DNA end casts doubt on the J call. Looked up from germline, CDR1 is LNHNV and CDR2 is YYDKDF (reference sequence). The CDR3 is made up of 13 amino acids. This chain's CDR3 is CATSRDRVGEQYF. In DNA, the CDR3 is TGTGCCACCAGCAGAGATCGGGTAGGCGAGCAGTACTTC.

This chain links TRBV6-5 with TRBJ2-1, with TRBD1 as a possible D gene (6 bases). V was trimmed by 5 bases and J by 5 bases, leaving 13 bases between them. This CDR3 has 14 residues. Germline loops: CDR1 MNHEY, CDR2 SVGAGI. The CDR3 DNA reads TGTGCCAGCAGTCCGAGGACAGCCGACAATGAGCAGTTCTTC. It yields the protein CASSPRTADNEQFF.

The table lists this clone with many counts. The chain combines TRBV5-4 with TRBJ1-1; tentative D call: TRBD1 (5 bases). Germline CDR1 is SGHNT and CDR2 is YYREEE (reference sequence). Trimming pared 4 bases from V and 7 bases from J, leaving 11 bases between. The CDR3 is 12 amino acids. The CDR3 loop reads CASSRDGDEAFF. The CDR3 region has the DNA TGTGCCAGCAGCCGGGACGGGGATGAAGCTTTCTTT.

There are a few counts of this clone. The genes are TRBV18 and TRBJ2-2, with unresolved D. Per the germline V gene, CDR1 is KGHSH and CDR2 is LQKENI. The V and J ends lost 4 bases and 5 bases respectively, with 8 bases between them. The CDR3 contains 13 residues. CDR3 sequence reads: CASSLVQTGELFF. As DNA, the CDR3 is TGTGCCAGCTCACTAGTCCAGACCGGGGAGCTGTTTTTT.

The rearrangement links TRBV5-4 to TRBJ1-4; maybe TRBD1 (5 bases). The V gene's germline CDR1 is SGHNT and CDR2 YYREEE (reference sequence). V lost 0 bases, J lost 8 bases, and 14 bases lay in between. The CDR3 totals 15 residues. The CDR3 reads CASSLGEGRGEKLFF. CDR3 DNA sequence: TGTGCCAGCAGCTTGGGGGAGGGGCGAGGGGAAAAACTGTTTTTT.

The chain is built from TRBV9 and TRBJ2-7, with D possibly TRBD1 on 6 matching bases. V lost 3 bases, J lost 0 bases, and 10 bases lay in between. Germline CDR1 is SGDLS and CDR2 is YYNGEE. CDR3 length: 14 residues. The CDR3 DNA sequence: TGTGCCAGCAGCGCCGGACAGAGCTCCTACGAGCAGTACTTC. It is translated as CASSAGQSSYEQYF.

This chain uses TRBV11-1 with TRBJ2-7; D is ambiguous. The CDR3 is made up of 11 amino acids. With 4 bases removed from V and 4 bases from J, the gap between germline ends came to 5 bases. The germline V gene encodes CDR1 SGHAT and CDR2 FQDESV (reference sequence). In DNA, the CDR3 is TGTGCCAGCAGCTCCCGGTACGAGCAGTACTTC. Translating it yields CASSSRYEQYF.

This clone has just a few counts. The chain couples TRBV7-2 to TRBJ1-2, with 7 bases that match TRBD1. Germline-derived CDR1 and CDR2 are SGHTA and FQGNSA. J lost 6 bases, V lost 4 bases, and 5 bases had no gene match. CDR3 length equals 13 residues. The DNA for the CDR3 is TGTGCCAGCAGCTACCAAGGGGGCAATGGCTACACCTTC. Its protein product is CASSYQGGNGYTF.

This clone occurred a few times. The chain couples TRBV27 to TRBJ2-3; tentative D call: TRBD2 (5 bases). The CDR3 covers 14 residues. From germline, CDR1 is MNHEY and CDR2 SMNVEV (reference sequence). Between the trimmed V and J ends, which lost 2 bases and 10 bases, there was a span of 16 bases. CDR3 amino acids: CASSLRGPEIPQYF. DNA for the CDR3: TGTGCCAGCAGTTTAAGAGGGCCGGAGATACCGCAGTATTTT.

This clone turned up a few times. The chain links TRBV2 to TRBJ1-5; TRBD1 is a possible D gene (5 bases). Germline CDR1 reads SNHLY; CDR2 reads FYNNEI. Deletions cut 6 bases from V and 0 bases from J, with 12 bases between. The CDR3 runs to 15 residues. The CDR3 reads CASRRGDNSNQPQHF. CDR3 sequence (DNA): TGTGCCAGCAGGAGGGGAGATAATAGCAATCAGCCCCAGCATTTT.

The chain carries TRBV6-5 and TRBJ1-4; D is uncertain. CDR1 and CDR2 (germline): MNHEY, SVGAGI. V gave up 6 bases and J gave up 5 bases, with 16 bases separating them. This CDR3 contains 15 residues. The DNA of the CDR3 is TGTGCCAGCAGCCCGGTCCCGACGGCCAATGAAAAACTGTTTTTT. It specifies CASSPVPTANEKLFF.

In its sample, this clone was seen a few times. This chain connects TRBV4-3 to TRBJ2-3; perhaps TRBD1 as D (6 bases). The CDR3 sequence is 15 residues long. In germline, CDR1 is LGHNA, CDR2 YSLEER. Trimming shortened V by 6 bases and J by 4 bases, and 17 bases separated the two germline ends. The CDR3 region has the DNA TGCGCCAGCAGTCACGAAGGGGGAGAGGCAGATACGCAGTATTTT. Amino acid sequence: CASSHEGGEADTQYF.

This clone has more than one count but fewer than ten. This sequence joins TRBV6-6 and TRBJ1-5; D unclear. V was cut by 2 bases and J by 5 bases, with 7 bases left in between. CDR1 and CDR2 (germline): MNHNY, SVGAGI (reference sequence). This CDR3 is built from 13 residues. Written as DNA, the CDR3 is TGTGCCAGCAGTTACGAGAGGGATCAGCCCCAGCATTTT. It specifies CASSYERDQPQHF.